Listed below are T cell receptor beta chains from one sample, sequenced in a study of technical replicates of blood from a handful of donors. TCRdb keeps only in-frame clones here, not all; method: immunoSEQ multiplex PCR. The sample has about 81,000 clones, 90% to 98% seen once. The sample was T cells isolated from PBMCs. The receptors shown here come from a human donor in good health. Both conserved end residues are part of each CDR3. Fields, in order: V gene, J gene, CDR3 protein.

v_call: TRBV28; j_call: TRBJ2-5; cdr3_aa: CASSRETQYF
v_call: TRBV9; j_call: TRBJ2-2; cdr3_aa: CASSLSSGDTGELFF
v_call: TRBV18; j_call: TRBJ1-1; cdr3_aa: CASSPFMDRANTEAFF
v_call: TRBV11-3; j_call: TRBJ2-5; cdr3_aa: CASSLWDSILQETQYF
v_call: TRBV10-1; j_call: TRBJ2-7; cdr3_aa: CASSVGTGGSYEQYF
v_call: TRBV18; j_call: TRBJ2-4; cdr3_aa: CASSPTGSGSPKNIQYF
v_call: TRBV9; j_call: TRBJ2-7; cdr3_aa: CASSPGEGGLYEQYF
v_call: TRBV4-1; j_call: TRBJ2-7; cdr3_aa: CASSQDRGQLYEQYF
v_call: TRBV5-1; j_call: TRBJ2-5; cdr3_aa: CASSLFGAATQYF
v_call: TRBV7-8; j_call: TRBJ1-1; cdr3_aa: CASSPGVTEAFF
v_call: TRBV28; j_call: TRBJ1-2; cdr3_aa: CASRGQIYGYTF
v_call: TRBV4-1; j_call: TRBJ1-5; cdr3_aa: CASSLLATGGNQPQHF
v_call: TRBV20-1; j_call: TRBJ2-3; cdr3_aa: CSAAGTDTQYF
v_call: TRBV11-3; j_call: TRBJ2-3; cdr3_aa: CANGGRSGCPTDTQYF
v_call: TRBV7-8; j_call: TRBJ2-1; cdr3_aa: CASSLGGGIFF
v_call: TRBV11-2; j_call: TRBJ2-1; cdr3_aa: CASSSISGLAGGPKQFF
v_call: TRBV7-9; j_call: TRBJ1-1; cdr3_aa: CASSPKGTVNTEAFF
v_call: TRBV7-3; j_call: TRBJ1-1; cdr3_aa: CASSLTGNANTEAFF
v_call: TRBV6-5; j_call: TRBJ1-2; cdr3_aa: CASSWGTGSYTF
v_call: TRBV7-8; j_call: TRBJ2-6; cdr3_aa: CASSVTSGSSGANVLTF
v_call: TRBV5-1; j_call: TRBJ2-1; cdr3_aa: CASSLGGAGFNEQFF
v_call: TRBV9; j_call: TRBJ2-3; cdr3_aa: CASSPRDRFFTDTQYF
v_call: TRBV11-3; j_call: TRBJ2-5; cdr3_aa: CASSPGPGTGLEETQYF
v_call: TRBV19; j_call: TRBJ1-5; cdr3_aa: CATAGTVYSNQPQHF